These 23 T cell receptor beta chains were sequenced from one sample in a study of shared clonotypes between healthy human individuals. Some clones are missing from TCRdb's copy, which holds only in-frame ones; the method was immunoSEQ multiplex PCR. The sample lists some 2,000,000 clones, 95% seen once, with 0.1% to 0.15% in the top ten. The sequencing sample was made of naive CD4+ T cells sorted from blood. Subset indicated: CD45RA+ positively selected. The receptors derive from a man in his late teens or twenties in good health.

The chain links TRBV6-1 to TRBJ1-3; 7 positions match TRBD1. This CDR3 is built from 16 residues. V shed 4 bases, J shed 4 bases, and the junction held 10 bases outside the gene matches. Germline CDR1 and CDR2: MNHNS and SASEGT. CDR3 sequence: CASSGQGRGGGNTIYF. The CDR3, as DNA: TGTGCCAGCAGTGGACAGGGCAGGGGAGGAGGAAACACCATATATTTT.

This chain joins TRBV11-2 and TRBJ1-3; D is perhaps TRBD1 (5 bases). Germline CDR1 and CDR2: SGHAT and FQNNGV. This CDR3 is 14 amino acids long. V gave up 5 bases and J gave up 2 bases, with 10 bases separating them. The CDR3 is CASSPRGPGNTIYF. Written as DNA, the CDR3 is TGTGCCAGCAGCCCCCGGGGCCCTGGAAACACCATATATTTT.

The rearrangement uses TRBV29-1 and TRBJ1-2; D not certain. From germline, CDR1 is SQVTM and CDR2 ANQGSEA. This CDR3 contains 12 residues. Trimming stripped 7 bases from V and 8 bases from J, with 17 bases between. The CDR3 nucleotides read TGCAGCGCCGACTTTTCAGGCGGCGGCTACACCTTC. Its translation: CSADFSGGGYTF.

This sequence joins TRBV2 and TRBJ1-2; TRBD1 matches 10 bases. V dropped 5 bases and J dropped 12; count of bases not matched to a gene: 6. This CDR3 is built from 12 residues. The V gene's germline CDR1 is SNHLY and CDR2 FYNNEI. CDR3 residues: CASSWTGGSDTF. Written as DNA, the CDR3 is TGTGCCAGCAGTTGGACAGGGGGTAGTGACACCTTC.

This chain connects TRBV6-6 to TRBJ1-1, with 9 positions matching TRBD1. Germline CDR1 reads MNHNY; CDR2 reads SVGAGI (reference sequence). This CDR3 has 15 amino acids. J lost 7 bases, V lost 4 bases, and 10 bases had no gene match. As DNA, the CDR3 is TGTGCCAGCAGTTTCGTTTTGACAGGGGGTGGTGAAGCTTTCTTT. This codes for CASSFVLTGGGEAFF.

The chain employs TRBV4-3 and TRBJ2-3; D gene uncertain. V dropped 1 base and J dropped 5 bases, with 4 bases sitting between them. CDR3 length: 12 amino acids. CDR1 and CDR2 from the germline V gene are LGHNA and YSLEER. The CDR3 coding sequence is TGCGCCAGCAGCCAAGTAAGAGATACGCAGTATTTT. It translates to CASSQVRDTQYF.

The genes are TRBV6-6 and TRBJ1-6; TRBD1 is a possible D gene (6 bases). Germline V gene lookup returns CDR1 MNHNY and CDR2 SVGAGI (reference sequence). The CDR3 contains 15 residues. V was cut by 0 bases and J by 11 bases, with 14 bases left in between. CDR3 in amino acids: CASSYSIDGQTPLHF. In DNA, the CDR3 is TGTGCCAGCAGTTACTCGATTGATGGACAGACACCCCTCCACTTT.

The CDR3 bases are TGTGCCAGCAGCTTGCGACAGGTCGACAAAAACATTCAGTACTTC. Protein product: CASSLRQVDKNIQYF. The chain carries TRBV5-6 and TRBJ2-4; weak D call: TRBD1 (6 bases). Germline CDR1 and CDR2: SGHDT and YYEEEE. The CDR3 covers 15 residues. V shed 1 base and J shed 3 bases, with 11 bases lying between them.

This chain uses TRBV5-6 with TRBJ2-7; D unresolved. The CDR3 has 16 amino acids. Germline V gives CDR1 SGHDT, CDR2 YYEEEE. V was clipped by 4 bases and J by 4 bases, with 21 bases between them. The CDR3 sequence is CASSPPGQVARYEQYF. CDR3 in DNA: TGTGCCAGCAGCCCACCAGGCCAGGTGGCAAGATACGAGCAGTACTTC. The whole variable domain, filled in from reference TRBV5-6 and TRBJ2-7, reads DAGVTQSPTHLIKTRGQQVTLRCSPKSGHDTVSWYQQALGQGPQFIFQYYEEEERQRGNFPDRFSGHQFPNYSSELNVNALLLGDSALYLCASSPPGQVARYEQYFGPGTRLTVT.

This chain joins TRBV6-1 and TRBJ1-2; the D is unclear. Germline V gene sequence: CDR1 MNHNS, CDR2 SASEGT. CDR3 length: 13 residues. With 10 bases removed from V and 4 bases from J, the gap between germline ends came to 16 bases. CDR3 amino acids: CAITLAAPYGYTF. The CDR3 DNA sequence: TGTGCCATCACCTTGGCCGCTCCCTATGGCTACACCTTC.

The chain joins TRBV4-3 to TRBJ1-3; the D gene is possibly TRBD1 (6 bases). The CDR3 runs to 17 residues. V lost 4 bases to trimming and J lost 0 bases, with 16 bases between them. Germline loops: CDR1 LGHNA, CDR2 YSLEER. CDR3: CASSPQGVGFSGNTIYF. In DNA form, the CDR3 reads TGCGCCAGCAGCCCACAGGGAGTGGGGTTCTCTGGAAACACCATATATTTT.

The gene calls are TRBV11-3 and TRBJ1-1, with D perhaps matching TRBD1 (6 bases). Germline V gene lookup returns CDR1 SGHNT and CDR2 YENEEA. The ends were cut back, 0 bases at V and 4 bases at J, with 12 bases in the middle. The CDR3 contains 15 residues. In DNA, the CDR3 is TGTGCCAGCAGCTTAGATGCAGGGGCTGGCACTGAAGCTTTCTTT. Amino acid sequence: CASSLDAGAGTEAFF.

The rearrangement uses TRBV11-1 and TRBJ1-1; TRBD1 agrees at 9 bases. The CDR3 spans 15 residues. Unmatched junction bases numbered 8, after V lost 4 bases and J lost 5 bases. CDR1 and CDR2 from the germline V gene are SGHAT and FQDESV (reference sequence). The CDR3 nucleotides read TGTGCCAGCAGCTACTACGGGACAGGGACAACTGAAGCTTTCTTT. Its protein is CASSYYGTGTTEAFF.

The J gene is TRBJ2-3, the V gene TRBV30; unclear D gene. Germline assignment: CDR1 GTSNPN and CDR2 SVGIG (reference sequence). Trimming removed 1 base from V and 6 bases from J, with 11 bases in between. This CDR3 spans 13 amino acids. The CDR3 nucleotides read TGTGCCTGGAGTGCCCAGACTTCGGATACGCAGTATTTT. Translated: CAWSAQTSDTQYF. Filled out from reference TRBV30 and TRBJ2-3, the complete variable domain reads SQTIHQWPATLVQPVGSPLSLECTVEGTSNPNLYWYRQAAGRGLQLLFYSVGIGQISSEVPQNLSASRPQDRQFILSSKKLLLSDSGFYLCAWSAQTSDTQYFGPGTRLTVL.

The chain carries TRBV7-9 and TRBJ2-5; the D is unclear. The CDR3 covers 17 residues. The V and J ends lost 5 bases and 5 bases respectively, with 24 bases between them. Per the germline V gene, CDR1 is SEHNR and CDR2 is FQNEAQ (reference sequence). The CDR3 sequence: CASSLTPQLFREETQYF. As DNA, the CDR3 is TGTGCCAGCAGCCTAACTCCTCAATTATTTCGCGAGGAGACCCAGTACTTC.

The chain links TRBV28 to TRBJ2-2; D is unclear. With 8 bases removed from V and 0 bases from J, the gap between germline ends came to 16 bases. Germline V gene data show CDR1 as MDHEN and CDR2 as SYDVKM. The CDR3 sequence is 16 residues long. CDR3 nucleotides: TGTGCCAGCGTACGAGCTGGGCAGTCGAACACCGGGGAGCTGTTTTTT. Its protein product is CASVRAGQSNTGELFF.

Of note for this clone: The same CDR3 is also encoded by other DNA sequences in this sample. The chain links TRBV25-1 to TRBJ2-3, with 7 bases identical to TRBD2. The junction had 4 bases not matched to a gene; V was cut back by 1 base and J by 0 bases. This CDR3 comprises 16 residues. The V gene's germline CDR1 is MGHDK and CDR2 SYGVNS. Here the CDR3 DNA reads TGTGCCAGCAGTGAATCCGGCGGGAGAAGCACAGATACGCAGTATTTT. Its translation: CASSESGGRSTDTQYF.

The genes are TRBV6-6 and TRBJ1-1, with D maybe TRBD1 (6 bases). Germline CDR1 is MNHNY and CDR2 is SVGAGI (reference sequence). The CDR3 loop spans 14 amino acids. The V end was cut by 6 bases, the J end by 6 bases, with 17 bases between. The CDR3 sequence is CASRHETAGAEAFF. The DNA of the CDR3 is TGTGCCAGCAGGCACGAGACCGCAGGGGCTGAAGCTTTCTTT.

V is TRBV7-8 and J is TRBJ1-1; D not certain. V dropped 0 bases and J dropped 10 bases, with 9 bases sitting between them. The V gene's germline CDR1 is SGHVS and CDR2 FQNEAQ. The CDR3 is made up of 12 amino acids. CDR3 in amino acids: CASSLAVGTAFF. CDR3 nucleotides: TGTGCCAGCAGCTTAGCGGTGGGAACAGCTTTCTTT.

The rearrangement joins TRBV2 to TRBJ2-7; 7 nucleotides agree with TRBD2. The CDR3 consists of 17 residues. With V trimmed by 4 bases and J by 1 base, 13 bases remained unmatched. Germline CDR1 is SNHLY and CDR2 is FYNNEI. DNA for the CDR3: TGTGCCAGCAGTGGGGAGAAGGTCCGAGCGGGGTCCTACGAGCAGTACTTC. It encodes CASSGEKVRAGSYEQYF.

The V gene is TRBV6-5, the J gene TRBJ2-7; D might be TRBD1 or TRBD2, each matching 5 bases. Germline V gene sequence: CDR1 MNHEY, CDR2 SVGAGI. This CDR3 has 15 residues. V was shortened by 6 bases and J by 0 bases, with 15 bases between the two germline ends. CDR3 sequence: CASSPGTVGSYEQYF. Here the CDR3 DNA reads TGTGCCAGCAGCCCCGGGACGGTCGGCTCCTACGAGCAGTACTTC.

The chain employs TRBV4-1 and TRBJ1-5; the match to TRBD1 covers 9 bases. The germline V gene has CDR1 MGHRA and CDR2 YSYEKL. The CDR3 covers 19 residues. V trimming: 0 bases; J trimming: 0 bases; junction bases outside the gene matches: 9. In DNA, the CDR3 is TGCGCCAGCAGCCAAGAAGGGGGACAGGGCTCAATTAGCAATCAGCCCCAGCATTTT. Translation gives CASSQEGGQGSISNQPQHF.

V and J are TRBV27 and TRBJ1-1, with 7 bases identical to TRBD1. CDR1 is MNHEY and CDR2 is SMNVEV in the germline V gene (reference sequence). The CDR3 length is 14 residues. The junction had 8 bases not matched to a gene; V was cut back by 5 bases and J by 5 bases. The CDR3 sequence is CASSNTGVRTEAFF. DNA for the CDR3: TGTGCCAGCAGTAATACAGGGGTCCGGACTGAAGCTTTCTTT.